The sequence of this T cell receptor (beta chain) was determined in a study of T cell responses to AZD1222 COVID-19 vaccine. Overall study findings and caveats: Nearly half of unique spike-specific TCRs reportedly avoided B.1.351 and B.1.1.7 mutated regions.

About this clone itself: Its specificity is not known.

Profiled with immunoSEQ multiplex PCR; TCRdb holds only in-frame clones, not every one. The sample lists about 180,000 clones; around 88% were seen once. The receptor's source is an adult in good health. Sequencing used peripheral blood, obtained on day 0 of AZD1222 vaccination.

DNA of the CDR3: TGTGCCAGCAGCCACCCGCGAGGACAAGTCTCCTACGAGCAGTACTTC. Protein: CASSHPRGQVSYEQYF. The chain couples TRBV3-1 (or the pseudogene TRBV3-2) to TRBJ2-7, with D perhaps matching TRBD1 (5 bases). Germline V lookup: CDR1 LGHDT, CDR2 YNNKEL (reference sequence). The V end lost 3 bases, the J end lost 0 bases, and 15 bases lay between the germline ends. The CDR3 consists of 16 residues.